The 13 T cell receptor beta chains below come from one sample, sequenced in a study of blood T cell repertoires in COVID-19. Profiling relied on immunoSEQ multiplex PCR, and the TCRdb table lists in-frame clones only, not all of them. The table has about 150,000 clones, approximately 91% seen once. Sequences were obtained from peripheral blood. The receptors were gathered from a man aged 18-30 years with COVID-19, enrolled during active disease.

The CDR3 bases are TGTGCCAGCGAGGACAGGGCGGGTGGCAATCAGCCCCAGCATTTT. Translating it yields CASEDRAGGNQPQHF. The chain uses TRBV28 and TRBJ1-5; 8 nucleotides match TRBD1. V dropped 8 bases and J dropped 2; count of bases not matched to a gene: 8. The length of the CDR3 is 15 residues. Germline V gene lookup returns CDR1 MDHEN and CDR2 SYDVKM.

The V gene is TRBV11-2, the J gene TRBJ2-2; no clear D gene. The CDR3 loop spans 12 amino acids. Germline CDR1 and CDR2: SGHAT and FQNNGV. Trimming removed 4 bases at V and 5 bases at J, with 5 bases between. This CDR3 is CASSSNTGELFF. In nucleotides, the CDR3 is TGTGCCAGCAGCTCCAATACCGGGGAGCTGTTTTTT.

The chain has TRBV10-3 and TRBJ1-3; D possibly corresponds to TRBD1 (5 bases). The CDR3 is made up of 15 amino acids. Germline values: CDR1 ENHRY, CDR2 SYGVKD. Trimming took off 6 bases at V and 4 bases at J, with 16 bases between the two ends. The CDR3 loop is CAIRESGGRGNTIYF. CDR3 nucleotides: TGTGCCATCAGGGAATCCGGGGGTAGGGGAAACACCATATATTTT.

The chain couples TRBV19 to TRBJ2-1; TRBD2 matches 7 bases. In germline, CDR1 is LNHDA, CDR2 SQIVND (reference sequence). CDR3 length: 15 residues. V shed 9 bases and J 8 bases; nucleotides not matched to a gene: 16. The CDR3 reads CASALEAGASDEQFF. The CDR3 coding sequence is TGTGCCAGCGCCCTCGAGGCGGGAGCTTCCGATGAGCAGTTCTTC.

V is TRBV19 and J is TRBJ2-5; D is perhaps TRBD1 (7 bases). The CDR3 loop spans 15 amino acids. V lost 4 bases and J lost 4, with 16 bases in between. Per germline, CDR1 LNHDA and CDR2 SQIVND (reference sequence). The CDR3 nucleotides read TGTGCCAGTAGTACGATCCGGCAGGGGGGAGAGACCCAGTACTTC. Its protein product is CASSTIRQGGETQYF.

In regard to this clone: An end of the junction does not agree with germline; a read error may underlie this. This rearrangement joins TRBV7-7 to TRBJ2-1; 9 bases are a match to TRBD1. Germline CDR1 is SSHAT and CDR2 is FNYEAQ (reference sequence). This CDR3 is 15 amino acids long. CDR3 coding DNA: TGTGCTAGCAGCGTGGGACAGGGATTTTACGATGAGCAGTTCTTC. This sequence encodes CASSVGQGFYDEQFF.

This chain uses TRBV7-9 with TRBJ2-7, with TRBD2 matching 12 bases. There are 15 residues in the CDR3. Germline CDR1 SEHNR, CDR2 FQNEAQ (reference sequence). V trimming: 1 base; J trimming: 5 bases; junction bases outside the gene matches: 3. This chain's CDR3 is CASSLGLAGADEQYF. As DNA, the CDR3 is TGTGCCAGCAGCTTAGGACTAGCGGGAGCTGACGAGCAGTACTTC.

The chain employs TRBV4-1 and TRBJ2-2, with 10 bases that match TRBD2. The J segment lost 2 bases and the V segment lost 3 bases, leaving 3 bases of the junction unmatched. Germline-derived CDR1 and CDR2 are MGHRA and YSYEKL. CDR3 length equals 16 residues. CDR3 protein: CASSQALAGNTGELFF. In DNA form, the CDR3 reads TGCGCCAGCAGCCAGGCACTAGCGGGAAACACCGGGGAGCTGTTTTTT.

The chain joins TRBV21-1 to TRBJ2-1; the table calls TRBD1, which could not be checked here. TRBV21-1 is tagged as a pseudogene. This CDR3 contains 14 residues. DNA for the CDR3: TGTGCCAGCAGCCCCGGCAGGGTATACAATGAGCAGTTCTTC. It specifies CASSPGRVYNEQFF.

The gene calls are TRBV30 and TRBJ1-1, with 8 bases aligning to TRBD1. J lost 11 bases, V lost 3 bases, and 8 bases had no gene match. CDR1 GTSNPN and CDR2 SVGIG come from the germline V gene (reference sequence). There are 12 residues in the CDR3. The CDR3 sequence: CAWRDRARYAFF. CDR3 bases: TGTGCCTGGAGGGACAGGGCGAGGTACGCTTTCTTT.

The V and J genes are TRBV5-1 and TRBJ1-4; D not resolved. The germline gives CDR1 SGHRS, CDR2 YFSETQ. This CDR3 comprises 14 residues. V was shortened by 5 bases and J by 7 bases, with 15 bases between the two germline ends. CDR3 DNA: TGCGCCAGCAGTCGCGGGCGAAGGAGTGAAAAACTGTTTTTT. Protein sequence: CASSRGRRSEKLFF.

This chain connects TRBV6-2 or TRBV6-3 to TRBJ2-7, with TRBD2 matching over 7 bases. This CDR3 comprises 17 residues. The V gene's germline CDR1 is MNHEY and CDR2 SVGEGT. Losses at the gene ends were 0 bases for V and 2 bases for J; bases not matched to a gene: 10. This CDR3 is CASSYSLLERGAYEQYF. DNA of the CDR3: TGTGCCAGCAGTTACTCCCTACTTGAGCGGGGAGCCTACGAGCAGTACTTC.

In DNA form, the CDR3 reads TGTGCCAGCAGTTACGGGACTAGCGGGAGGTACAATGAGCAGTTCTTC. Translating it yields CASSYGTSGRYNEQFF. The chain recombines TRBV6-5 with TRBJ2-1; 15 bases line up with TRBD2. V lost 2 bases and J lost 4; bases outside the gene matches: 0. This CDR3 comprises 16 residues. From germline, CDR1 is MNHEY and CDR2 SVGAGI.